This paragraph covers one TCR beta chain sequence. Treatment: 15 to 20 received Ad26.COV2.S at low or high dose, single or two shots; 5 received placebo; per-sample allocation not given. At day 63 after the first vaccine or placebo injection, samples were drawn. The protocol was immunoSEQ multiplex PCR, while the TCRdb copy is restricted to in-frame clones and leaves out a portion. Among around 450,000 clones listed, approximately 89% were seen once. The sample originates from a study of Ad26.COV2.S vaccination and SARS-CoV-2 variants. This CDR3 region has 12 residues. Trimming removed 2 bases from V and 6 bases from J, with 7 bases in between. Per the germline V gene, CDR1 is MNHEY and CDR2 is SVGEGT.

The gene calls are TRBV6-2 or TRBV6-3 and TRBJ1-1; the D is unclear. This receptor was obtained from a person between 18 and 65 years old who received the Ad26.COV2.S COVID-19 vaccine or a placebo. The material was peripheral blood, obtained in a trial of Ad26.COV2.S vaccine versus placebo. The chain's CDR3 is CASSYAGAEAFF. CDR3 nucleotides: TGTGCCAGCAGTTACGCGGGAGCTGAAGCTTTCTTT.